This T cell receptor beta chain was captured by sequencing in a study of memory CD4+ T cells and cytomegalovirus serostatus. Study-level information: Of the healthy Belgian adults, nine or ten were CMV seropositive and around 22 seronegative.

Generated by immunoSEQ multiplex PCR, the TCRdb table keeps only in-frame clones and is missing some. The sample records 25,000 to 30,000 clones, less than 80% being singletons. The sort gate was single viable CD3+CD4+CD8-CD45RO+ cells for memory CD4+ T cells. Trimming took 4 bases from V and 5 from J, leaving 13 bases between them. Germline CDR1 SGHKS, CDR2 YYEKEE (reference sequence). The CDR3 spans 14 residues. About this clone itself: The antigen remains undetermined.

Study conclusions and caveats: Each of some 67 CMV-associated TCRbeta sequences occurred in one to five individuals.

The origin of this receptor is an adult in good health and CMV-seronegative. What was sequenced was memory CD4+ T cells from blood. V gene TRBV5-5 combines with J gene TRBJ1-5; D might be TRBD1 (6 bases). CDR3 nucleotides: TGTGCCAGCAGCGACAGGTTCCGAGATCAGCCCCAGCATTTT. This sequence encodes CASSDRFRDQPQHF.